These 30 T cell receptor beta chains came from one sample sequenced in a study of vaccination effects on CD4 cells after COVID-19. The method was immunoSEQ multiplex PCR; TCRdb's version includes in-frame clones alone and lacks a portion of them. The profile shows approximately 12,000 clones, more than 70% of them singletons. Antigen-specific CD4+ T cells were first expanded with viral peptide pools by the ViraFEST assay and only then sequenced. Culture lasted 10 days before CD4+ T cell isolation. Two doses of BNT162b2 or mRNA-1273 vaccine were administered to participants. These receptors are not linked to any known antigen. Specimen: CD4+ T cells from PBMCs cultured with SARS-CoV-2 spike peptides, collected after COVID-19 vaccination. The receptors shown here come from a human donor who received a COVID-19 vaccine.

CDR3 coding DNA: TGTGCCAGCAACCAGGACTCTGGGGCCAACGTCCTGACTTTC. Translated: CASNQDSGANVLTF. V usage is TRBV7-2 and J usage is TRBJ2-6; unclear D gene. CDR3 length: 14 amino acids. V was pared by 7 bases and J by 0 bases, with 7 bases between. The germline gives CDR1 SGHTA, CDR2 FQGNSA.

This chain links TRBV6-5 with TRBJ2-3, with a tentative D call TRBD2 (8 bases). The length of the CDR3 is 15 residues. The germline CDR1 and CDR2 sequences are MNHEY and SVGAGI. Trimming cost V 6 bases and J 3 bases, with 16 bases left between them. The CDR3 sequence is CASRGQRGNTDTQYF. DNA of the CDR3: TGTGCCAGCAGGGGACAGCGGGGGAATACAGATACGCAGTATTTT.

The chain has TRBV19 and TRBJ2-2; 7 bases map to TRBD2. The length of the CDR3 is 17 residues. Losses at the gene ends were 7 bases for V and 5 bases for J; bases not matched to a gene: 16. Germline V CDR1 and CDR2: LNHDA, SQIVND (reference sequence). The CDR3, as DNA: TGTGCCAGTACATCAGGACTAGTAGTCGATGGGACCGGGGAGCTGTTTTTT. Its protein product is CASTSGLVVDGTGELFF.

V and J are TRBV4-1 and TRBJ2-3; perhaps TRBD1 as D (6 bases). Germline V CDR1 and CDR2: MGHRA, YSYEKL. This CDR3 is 20 amino acids long. V was cut by 0 bases and J by 1 base, with 23 bases left in between. CDR3 DNA sequence: TGCGCCAGCAGCCAAGATCTGGGGGCGCGATCCCGGTTCCGCACAGATACGCAGTATTTT. Translation: CASSQDLGARSRFRTDTQYF.

This clone was seen a few times. J is TRBJ1-2 and V is TRBV6-2 or TRBV6-3; the D gene is possibly TRBD1 (5 bases). Germline-derived CDR1 and CDR2 are MNHEY and SVGEGT. The CDR3 totals 16 residues. The V and J ends lost 5 bases and 2 bases respectively, with 18 bases between them. CDR3: CASSLTAGTLNYGYTF. For the CDR3, the DNA is TGTGCCAGCAGTCTTACCGCCGGGACGCTAAACTATGGCTACACCTTC.

The V and J genes are TRBV3-1 (or the pseudogene TRBV3-2) and TRBJ2-3; 8 nucleotides line up with TRBD2. The germline V gene has CDR1 LGHDT and CDR2 YNNKEL (reference sequence). J lost 7 bases, V lost 5 bases, and 5 bases had no gene match. The CDR3 runs to 13 residues. In DNA form, the CDR3 reads TGTGCCAGCAGCGCCCGGGGGGGGAATACGCAGTATTTT. Its translation: CASSARGGNTQYF.

DNA of the CDR3: TGCAGCGTTGAAGAACACAGGTTGGAAAGCACAGATACGCAGTATTTT. It yields the protein CSVEEHRLESTDTQYF. This chain links TRBV29-1 with TRBJ2-3, with D perhaps matching TRBD1 (5 bases). V lost 0 bases and J 0 bases, leaving 13 bases between the germline ends. The CDR3 consists of 16 residues. Germline CDR1 and CDR2: SQVTM and ANQGSEA.

This clone has more than one count but fewer than ten. V usage is TRBV5-1 and J usage is TRBJ2-5; no reliable D call. V was cut by 3 bases and J by 5 bases, with 5 bases left in between. The CDR3 has 11 amino acids. The V gene's germline CDR1 is SGHRS and CDR2 YFSETQ. This CDR3 is CASSSRETQYF. The CDR3 DNA reads as TGCGCCAGCAGCTCCCGGGAGACCCAGTACTTC. Looking up the rest from reference TRBV5-1 and TRBJ2-5 gives the full variable domain: KAGVTQTPRYLIKTRGQQVTLSCSPISGHRSVSWYQQTPGQGLQFLFEYFSETQRNKGNFPGRFSGRQFSNSRSEMNVSTLELGDSALYLCASSSRETQYFGPGTRLLVL.

J is TRBJ2-3 and V is TRBV5-1, with 9 bases aligning to TRBD1. Germline values: CDR1 SGHRS, CDR2 YFSETQ. V gave up 0 bases and J gave up 5 bases; unmatched junction bases: 7. The CDR3 loop spans 16 amino acids. The CDR3, as DNA: TGCGCCAGCAGCTTGGGGAGGACAGGGGTGAGAGATACGCAGTATTTT. Translating gives CASSLGRTGVRDTQYF. Combining the CDR3 with reference TRBV5-1 and TRBJ2-3 gives the whole variable domain KAGVTQTPRYLIKTRGQQVTLSCSPISGHRSVSWYQQTPGQGLQFLFEYFSETQRNKGNFPGRFSGRQFSNSRSEMNVSTLELGDSALYLCASSLGRTGVRDTQYFGPGTRLTVL.

The genes are TRBV2 and TRBJ2-7; the D call may be TRBD1 or TRBD2 (6 bases each). Trimming removed 1 base at V and 4 bases at J, with 11 bases between. Germline V CDR1 and CDR2: SNHLY, FYNNEI. The CDR3 has 14 amino acids. CDR3 amino acids: CASSEGGAGYEQYF. CDR3 nucleotide sequence: TGTGCCAGCAGTGAAGGGGGGGCGGGATACGAGCAGTACTTC.

This clone occurred a few times. The J gene is TRBJ1-3, the V gene TRBV5-1, with D perhaps TRBD1 (6 bases). V shed 0 bases and J shed 1 base, with 14 bases lying between them. This CDR3 has 17 residues. Germline CDR1 reads SGHRS; CDR2 reads YFSETQ. This CDR3 reads CASSLELGGNSGNTIYF. The CDR3 coding sequence is TGCGCCAGCAGCTTGGAGTTGGGGGGCAATTCTGGAAACACCATATATTTT.

The chain uses TRBV2 and TRBJ1-3; D is unresolved. CDR1 is SNHLY and CDR2 is FYNNEI in the germline V gene. The CDR3 loop spans 12 amino acids. Deletions cut 6 bases from V and 8 bases from J, with 11 bases between. CDR3 coding DNA: TGTGCCAGCAGGGGTCCTGGGGACACCATATATTTT. Its protein product is CASRGPGDTIYF.

V is TRBV2 and J is TRBJ1-2; D gene uncertain. The CDR3 is 12 residues long. From germline, CDR1 is SNHLY and CDR2 FYNNEI. V was clipped by 6 bases and J by 7 bases, with 12 bases between them. The CDR3 DNA reads TGTGCCAGCAGGGAAAGGATAAGTGGCTACACCTTC. Its protein is CASRERISGYTF.

Only one count was recorded for this clone. CDR3 in amino acids: CASSQGTRRNYGYTF. Written as DNA, the CDR3 is TGCGCCAGCAGCCAAGGAACAAGGAGGAACTATGGCTACACCTTC. The chain carries TRBV4-3 and TRBJ1-2, with no clear D. The CDR3 is 15 residues long. Germline assignment: CDR1 LGHNA and CDR2 YSLEER. Trimming left V 1 base short and J 2 bases short, with 11 bases between.

The chain joins TRBV7-9 to TRBJ1-2, with D maybe TRBD1 (5 bases). The CDR3 covers 15 residues. The V gene's germline CDR1 is SEHNR and CDR2 FQNEAQ (reference sequence). The V and J ends lost 7 bases and 12 bases respectively, with 27 bases between them. The CDR3 protein is CASTLPLPGSPGNTF. DNA of the CDR3: TGTGCCAGCACCCTACCGCTGCCCGGGTCCCCAGGGAACACCTTC. Supplemented by reference TRBV7-9 and TRBJ1-2, the full variable domain reads DTGVSQNPRHKITKRGQNVTFRCDPISEHNRLYWYRQTLGQGPEFLTYFQNEAQLEKSRLLSDRFSAERPKGSFSTLEIQRTEQGDSAMYLCASTLPLPGSPGNTFGSGTRLTVV.

CDR3 amino acids: CASSLGWQVTDTQYF. The CDR3 DNA sequence: TGTGCCAGCAGCTTAGGGTGGCAGGTCACAGATACGCAGTATTTT. The V and J genes are TRBV11-1 and TRBJ2-3, with D unclear. The ends were cut back, 1 base at V and 2 bases at J, with 10 bases in the middle. The CDR3 loop spans 15 amino acids. Germline CDR1 SGHAT, CDR2 FQDESV (reference sequence). Filled out from reference TRBV11-1 and TRBJ2-3, the complete variable domain reads EAEVAQSPRYKITEKSQAVAFWCDPISGHATLYWYRQILGQGPELLVQFQDESVVDDSQLPKDRFSAERLKGVDSTLKIQPAELGDSAMYLCASSLGWQVTDTQYFGPGTRLTVL.

V and J are TRBV5-4 and TRBJ2-5; the match to TRBD2 covers 9 bases. The CDR3 runs to 17 residues. V dropped 0 bases and J dropped 1; count of bases not matched to a gene: 7. Germline loops: CDR1 SGHNT, CDR2 YYREEE (reference sequence). Here the CDR3 reads CASSLDGTSRAQETQYF. CDR3 sequence (DNA): TGTGCCAGCAGCTTGGATGGGACTAGCAGGGCCCAAGAGACCCAGTACTTC.

As DNA, the CDR3 is TGTGCCAGCAGCACCGGGACCGTCTCCTACGAGCAGTACTTC. This gives the protein CASSTGTVSYEQYF. The J gene is TRBJ2-7, the V gene TRBV5-5; D tentatively fits TRBD1 or TRBD2 (5 bases each). Germline CDR1 SGHKS, CDR2 YYEKEE (reference sequence). The CDR3 loop spans 14 amino acids. V lost 4 bases and J lost 0, with 11 bases in between. Using reference TRBV5-5 and TRBJ2-7 for the parts outside the CDR3, the full variable domain is DAGVTQSPTHLIKTRGQQVTLRCSPISGHKSVSWYQQVLGQGPQFIFQYYEKEERGRGNFPDRFSARQFPNYSSELNVNALLLGDSALYLCASSTGTVSYEQYFGPGTRLTVT.

The V gene is TRBV7-2, the J gene TRBJ2-7; D unclear. V was clipped by 1 base and J by 5 bases, with 3 bases between them. The germline gives CDR1 SGHTA, CDR2 FQGNSA. The CDR3 consists of 11 residues. The CDR3 reads CASSLVHEQYF. As DNA, the CDR3 is TGTGCCAGCAGCTTAGTTCACGAGCAGTACTTC.

This rearrangement joins TRBV19 to TRBJ1-2; TRBD1 might be the D (5 bases). CDR1 and CDR2 from the germline V gene are LNHDA and SQIVND (reference sequence). The CDR3 contains 13 residues. V was trimmed by 5 bases and J by 8 bases, leaving 15 bases between them. The DNA for the CDR3 is TGTGCCAGTAGTCGTGGGACGGAGGGAGGCTACACCTTC. Translated: CASSRGTEGGYTF.

The chain uses TRBV5-1 and TRBJ2-2; D is ambiguous. The germline V gene has CDR1 SGHRS and CDR2 YFSETQ. The CDR3 is 15 residues long. Trimming removed 4 bases from V and 4 bases from J, with 14 bases in between. CDR3 sequence (DNA): TGCGCCAGCAGCACGACAAGGACGGGCACCGGGGAGCTGTTTTTT. It is translated as CASSTTRTGTGELFF.

In its sample, this clone was seen once. The V call is TRBV28, the J call TRBJ1-2; D not certain. The CDR3 has 13 amino acids. Germline-derived CDR1 and CDR2 are MDHEN and SYDVKM. Between the trimmed V and J ends, which lost 6 bases and 3 bases, there was a span of 11 bases. The CDR3 DNA is TGTGCCAGCAGCCAAAGCAGCTACTATGGCTACACCTTC. Translation: CASSQSSYYGYTF.

CDR3 coding DNA: TGTGCCAGCTTGTCCCCGGGAGGTTCCTACAATGAGCAGTTCTTC. Translated, it gives CASLSPGGSYNEQFF. The genes are TRBV6-4 and TRBJ2-1; TRBD2 aligns across 7 bases. This CDR3 is 15 amino acids long. The trim removed 8 bases at V and 1 base at J, leaving 8 bases unmatched. The germline gives CDR1 MRHNA, CDR2 SNTAGT.

V is TRBV7-9 and J is TRBJ1-5; D call uncertain. Germline V gene lookup returns CDR1 SEHNR and CDR2 FQNEAQ (reference sequence). The V and J ends lost 1 base and 7 bases respectively, with 14 bases between them. This CDR3 comprises 15 residues. In DNA, the CDR3 is TGTGCCAGCAGCTTAGGTGGAAGGCGAGGGCAGCCCCAGCATTTT. Amino acids: CASSLGGRRGQPQHF.

The CDR3 protein is CASSLGVGGEAFF. DNA for the CDR3: TGCGCCAGCAGCTTGGGTGTGGGGGGCGAAGCTTTCTTT. This chain joins TRBV5-1 and TRBJ1-1; a weak D match, TRBD1 (6 bases). Per the germline V gene, CDR1 is SGHRS and CDR2 is YFSETQ. V shed 0 bases and J shed 8 bases, with 11 bases lying between them. The length of the CDR3 is 13 residues.

This clone has just a few counts. CDR3 coding DNA: TGCGCCAGCAGCCCGGGCGGTAATAATTCACCCCTCCACTTT. Translating it yields CASSPGGNNSPLHF. V and J are TRBV5-1 and TRBJ1-6, with D unclear. Germline lookup yields CDR1 SGHRS and CDR2 YFSETQ. The V gene lost 4 bases and the J gene lost 5 bases, with 10 bases spanning the gap. This CDR3 is built from 14 residues.

V usage is TRBV28 and J usage is TRBJ1-1; D perhaps matches TRBD1 (6 bases). Germline CDR1 is MDHEN and CDR2 is SYDVKM. The CDR3 consists of 14 residues. Trimming took 2 bases from V and 5 from J, leaving 12 bases between them. The CDR3 loop reads CASSLRGGRTEAFF. The CDR3 DNA follows: TGTGCCAGCAGTTTAAGAGGGGGGAGGACTGAAGCTTTCTTT. Combining the CDR3 with reference TRBV28 and TRBJ1-1 gives the whole variable domain DVKVTQSSRYLVKRTGEKVFLECVQDMDHENMFWYRQDPGLGLRLIYFSYDVKMKEKGDIPEGYSVSREKKERFSLILESASTNQTSMYLCASSLRGGRTEAFFGQGTRLTVV.

This chain uses TRBV29-1 with TRBJ2-2; a weak D match, TRBD1 (5 bases). The CDR3 has 15 amino acids. Germline CDR1 SQVTM, CDR2 ANQGSEA. V lost 7 bases and J 6 bases, leaving 21 bases between the germline ends. Here the CDR3 DNA reads TGCAGCGCACGTACAGGAACCATGATCTCCGGGGAGCTGTTTTTT. It codes for CSARTGTMISGELFF.

The V call is TRBV15, the J call TRBJ1-4; perhaps TRBD1 as D (5 bases). CDR1 is LNHNV and CDR2 is YYDKDF in the germline V gene (reference sequence). The CDR3 is made up of 15 amino acids. Trimming removed 1 base at V and 4 bases at J, with 10 bases between. CDR3 in amino acids: CATSRGGRGNEKLFF. The CDR3 region has the DNA TGTGCCACCAGCAGAGGGGGAAGGGGTAATGAAAAACTGTTTTTT. Together with reference TRBV15 and TRBJ1-4, the CDR3 gives the full variable domain: DAMVIQNPRYQVTQFGKPVTLSCSQTLNHNVMYWYQQKSSQAPKLLFHYYDKDFNNEADTPDNFQSRRPNTSFCFLDIRSPGLGDTAMYLCATSRGGRGNEKLFFGSGTQLSVL.

The chain uses TRBV9 and TRBJ2-2; no firm D call. The CDR3 is 14 residues long. The germline gives CDR1 SGDLS, CDR2 YYNGEE. V lost 2 bases, J lost 0 bases, and 5 bases lay in between. CDR3: CASSVSPNTGELFF. In nucleotides, the CDR3 is TGTGCCAGCAGCGTCAGCCCGAACACCGGGGAGCTGTTTTTT.